This T cell receptor (beta chain) was sequenced during a study of blood T cell repertoires in COVID-19. Study in general: Sites across the United States, Italy and Spain contributed samples from acute and convalescent COVID-19. PBMCs, B-cell-depleted T cells, or T cells provided the cDNA or gDNA that made up the material.

The V end lost 2 bases, the J end lost 6 bases, and 11 bases lay between the germline ends. The CDR3 is 13 amino acids. Germline values: CDR1 SEHNR, CDR2 FQNEAQ (reference sequence). Authors' methods: The authors estimated nucleated cell counts from reference gene primer amplification. Only in-frame clones appear in the TCRdb table, and some are missing; sequencing was by immunoSEQ multiplex PCR. That table supplies the V and J calls and clone size; D and trimming were determined from the DNA. Of about 330,000 clones listed, over 75% are singletons. The sequence was obtained from a man aged 25-40 years who had recovered from COVID-19. Sequencing was carried out using PBMCs or T cells enriched from blood (not recorded which). This chain links TRBV7-9 with TRBJ2-7, with D possibly being TRBD1 (6 bases). Here the CDR3 reads CASSLQGPGEQYF. The CDR3 DNA is TGTGCCAGCAGCTTACAGGGGCCGGGCGAGCAGTACTTC.